The clone carrying this T cell receptor beta chain was counted at least ten times. Its antigen remains unknown. These data belong to a study of T cells in Graves' hyperthyroidism and ophthalmopathy. Background on the study: Peripheral blood draws took place at initial diagnosis, ahead of any treatment.

Researchers took RNA transcripts and amplified the TCR beta CDR3 regions from them. Carried out on the TCR CDR3, a first-round RT-PCR used the HTBI primer set. MiXCR, applied by TCRdb to the multiplex PCR reads, yields one record per CDR3 protein. The sample has a few hundred thousand distinct CDR3 sequences, roughly 13% seen once. Exclusion followed for patients with uncontrolled infection, other autoimmune disease, pregnancy or lactation. Study conclusions and caveats: Prediction of ophthalmopathy progression came a median 6.5 months pre-onset.

Sequencing was performed on blood. This receptor was taken from a woman in her thirties or forties with Graves' ophthalmopathy.

The DNA for the CDR3 is TGTGCCAGCAGTTTAGTTCAACAGGGGGCGAATGGCTACACCTTC. This encodes CASSLVQQGANGYTF. The rearrangement links TRBV28 to TRBJ1-2; TRBD1 matches 9 bases. The germline V gene has CDR1 MDHEN and CDR2 SYDVKM. This CDR3 contains 15 residues. The ends lost 2 bases at V and 6 bases at J; junction bases unmatched: 7.